The rows below give T cell receptor beta chains drawn from one sample of a study of blood T cell repertoires in COVID-19. Here immunoSEQ multiplex PCR was the method, and the copy in TCRdb shows in-frame clones only, minus some. The sample lists some 340,000 clones; about 86% were seen once. Sequencing input: peripheral blood. These receptors were taken from a man aged 25 to 45 with active or convalescent COVID-19. Both conserved end residues are part of each CDR3. Each record gives: J gene, V gene, clone size, D gene, CDR3 protein, CDR3 DNA. The D gene is left open where the match is weak. Where a row states a size, it is once, few, many or the class of an expanded clone; other rows omit it.

J: TRBJ2-6; V: TRBV15; size: -; D: -; CDR3: CATRALTF; DNA: TGTGCCACCAGGGCCCTGACTTTC
J: TRBJ1-2; V: TRBV3-1/TRBV3-2; size: -; D: -; CDR3: CASSQNRVNYGYTF; DNA: TGTGCCAGCAGCCAAAATCGGGTCAACTATGGCTACACCTTC
J: TRBJ2-5; V: TRBV3-1/TRBV3-2; size: -; D: -; CDR3: CASRRGRLLGGTQYF; DNA: TGTGCCAGCAGGCGGGGACGGCTACTCGGGGGGACCCAGTACTTC
J: TRBJ1-1; V: TRBV4-1; size: once; D: -; CDR3: CASSQSAPGDPEAFF; DNA: TGCGCCAGCAGCCAGTCTGCGCCAGGGGACCCTGAAGCTTTCTTT
J: TRBJ1-5; V: TRBV6-2/TRBV6-3; size: once; D: -; CDR3: CASSSGTGSPQHF; DNA: TGTGCCAGCAGCTCGGGGACTGGATCCCCCCAGCATTTT
J: TRBJ1-5; V: TRBV6-5; size: -; D: -; CDR3: CASRGGWGLNQPQHF; DNA: TGTGCCAGCAGAGGGGGTTGGGGGCTCAATCAGCCCCAGCATTTT
J: TRBJ2-3; V: TRBV5-6; size: -; D: -; CDR3: CASFTGLSGDTQYF; DNA: TGTGCCAGCTTTACCGGTCTCTCCGGAGATACGCAGTATTTT
J: TRBJ2-7; V: TRBV10-3; size: -; D: -; CDR3: CARRLSPIFHYEQYF; DNA: TGTGCCCGCCGTTTGAGCCCAATCTTCCATTACGAGCAGTACTTC
J: TRBJ1-1; V: TRBV29-1; size: -; D: -; CDR3: CSVRGMRNTEAFF; DNA: TGCAGCGTGCGGGGGATGAGGAACACTGAAGCTTTCTTT
J: TRBJ2-7; V: TRBV7-2; size: -; D: -; CDR3: CASSSPSRKADEQYF; DNA: TGTGCCAGCAGCTCCCCTTCGAGGAAAGCCGACGAGCAGTACTTC
J: TRBJ1-3; V: TRBV3-1/TRBV3-2; size: -; D: -; CDR3: CASSLLSGSGNTIYF; DNA: TGTGCCAGCAGCCTTCTATCAGGGTCTGGAAACACCATATATTTT
J: TRBJ2-5; V: TRBV4-2; size: -; D: TRBD1; CDR3: CASSLPGTGGETQYF; DNA: TGTGCCAGCAGCCTGCCCGGGACAGGGGGAGAGACCCAGTACTTC
J: TRBJ2-1; V: TRBV5-1; size: -; D: TRBD2; CDR3: CASSLAGGAGGFNEQFF; DNA: TGCGCCAGCAGCTTGGCCGGGGGAGCGGGGGGTTTCAATGAGCAGTTCTTC
J: TRBJ1-2; V: TRBV11-2; size: -; D: -; CDR3: CASRSLRDLGNYGYTF; DNA: TGTGCCAGCAGGTCCCTCCGGGATCTCGGTAACTATGGCTACACCTTC
J: TRBJ2-5; V: TRBV24-1; size: -; D: TRBD1; CDR3: CATSDGGDRAGETQYF; DNA: TGTGCCACCAGTGACGGCGGGGACAGGGCTGGAGAGACCCAGTACTTC
J: TRBJ1-2; V: TRBV5-4; size: -; D: TRBD1; CDR3: CASSPETGGYGYTF; DNA: TGTGCCAGCAGCCCAGAGACAGGGGGCTATGGCTACACCTTC
J: TRBJ2-7; V: TRBV11-2; size: -; D: -; CDR3: CASSPSGSGSYEQYF; DNA: TGTGCCAGCAGCCCCTCCGGTAGCGGTTCCTACGAGCAGTACTTC
J: TRBJ1-4; V: TRBV3-1/TRBV3-2; size: -; D: TRBD1; CDR3: CASSLTGGRANEKLFF; DNA: TGTGCCAGCAGCCTCACAGGGGGCAGGGCTAATGAAAAACTGTTTTTT
J: TRBJ2-3; V: TRBV7-3; size: once; D: TRBD1; CDR3: CASSSRQGMADTQYF; DNA: TGTGCCAGCAGCTCAAGACAGGGGATGGCAGATACGCAGTATTTT
J: TRBJ1-2; V: TRBV2; size: -; D: -; CDR3: CASSENPPGAPGGYTF; DNA: TGTGCCAGCAGTGAAAACCCCCCTGGGGCCCCTGGGGGCTACACCTTC
J: TRBJ1-2; V: TRBV5-1; size: -; D: -; CDR3: CASRREGYGYTF; DNA: TGCGCCAGCCGGCGGGAGGGCTATGGCTACACCTTC
J: TRBJ1-6; V: TRBV6-5; size: -; D: -; CDR3: CASSYSGGENSPLHF; DNA: TGTGCCAGCAGTTACTCGGGAGGGGAAAATTCACCCCTCCACTTT
J: TRBJ2-2; V: TRBV13; size: -; D: -; CDR3: CASSLFSTTGELFF; DNA: TGTGCCAGCAGCTTATTCAGTACCACCGGGGAGCTGTTTTTT
J: TRBJ1-1; V: TRBV3-1/TRBV3-2; size: once; D: TRBD1; CDR3: CASSQDLTGSKLNTEAFF; DNA: TGTGCCAGCAGCCAAGACCTGACAGGGAGTAAATTGAACACTGAAGCTTTCTTT
J: TRBJ2-7; V: TRBV13; size: -; D: TRBD1; CDR3: CASSFRKPGTGRAYEQYF; DNA: TGTGCCAGCAGCTTCCGGAAACCCGGGACAGGGCGCGCCTACGAGCAGTACTTC
J: TRBJ1-5; V: TRBV30; size: -; D: -; CDR3: CAWSLGADQPQHF; DNA: TGTGCCTGGAGTCTAGGCGCAGATCAGCCCCAGCATTTT
J: TRBJ2-5; V: TRBV7-2; size: -; D: TRBD2; CDR3: CASSTGLAGLPWEETQYF; DNA: TGTGCCAGCAGCACAGGACTAGCGGGACTACCATGGGAAGAGACCCAGTACTTC
J: TRBJ1-2; V: TRBV5-1; size: -; D: -; CDR3: CASSLEGLSGYTF; DNA: TGCGCCAGCAGCTTGGAGGGGCTCTCTGGCTACACCTTC
J: TRBJ1-1; V: TRBV7-2; size: -; D: TRBD1; CDR3: CASSIGNRGLNTEAFF; DNA: TGTGCCAGCAGCATAGGAAACAGGGGATTGAACACTGAAGCTTTCTTT
J: TRBJ1-5; V: TRBV7-2; size: -; D: -; CDR3: CASSLGGQGSHQPQHF; DNA: TGTGCCAGCAGCTTAGGGGGGCAGGGGAGTCATCAGCCCCAGCATTTT
J: TRBJ2-7; V: TRBV5-4; size: -; D: -; CDR3: CASSFGGDLSYEQYF; DNA: TGTGCCAGCAGCTTCGGAGGGGACCTCTCCTACGAGCAGTACTTC
J: TRBJ2-3; V: TRBV24-1; size: -; D: TRBD1; CDR3: CATSQTGGTDTQYF; DNA: TGTGCCACCAGCCAGACAGGGGGCACAGATACGCAGTATTTT
J: TRBJ2-7; V: TRBV7-9; size: -; D: -; CDR3: CASSLDQEDEQYF; DNA: TGTGCCAGCAGCTTAGATCAGGAGGACGAGCAGTACTTC
J: TRBJ2-1; V: TRBV11-3; size: -; D: -; CDR3: CASSTTGYGGPSSYNEQFF; DNA: TGTGCCAGCAGCACGACTGGCTACGGCGGCCCGAGCTCCTACAATGAGCAGTTCTTC
J: TRBJ2-2; V: TRBV19; size: -; D: TRBD2; CDR3: CASSTLAGDDTGELFF; DNA: TGTGCCAGTAGTACTCTAGCGGGGGACGACACCGGGGAGCTGTTTTTT
J: TRBJ1-5; V: TRBV25-1; size: -; D: -; CDR3: CASSQIDSNQPQHF; DNA: TGTGCCAGCAGTCAAATCGACAGTAATCAGCCCCAGCATTTT
J: TRBJ2-7; V: TRBV9; size: -; D: -; CDR3: CASSGRAYEQYF; DNA: TGTGCCAGCAGCGGGAGGGCCTACGAGCAGTACTTC
J: TRBJ2-3; V: TRBV9; size: -; D: -; CDR3: CASSVGSASTDTQYF; DNA: TGTGCCAGCAGCGTAGGGAGCGCTAGCACAGATACGCAGTATTTT
J: TRBJ2-2; V: TRBV19; size: -; D: TRBD2; CDR3: CANLWAGGPFTGELFF; DNA: TGTGCCAACCTGTGGGCGGGAGGGCCGTTCACCGGGGAGCTGTTTTTT
J: TRBJ1-6; V: TRBV9; size: -; D: TRBD1; CDR3: CASSLGQGGNSPLHF; DNA: TGTGCCAGCAGCCTGGGACAGGGCGGTAATTCACCCCTCCACTTT
J: TRBJ1-6; V: TRBV2; size: -; D: -; CDR3: CASSGSLLSSYNSPLHF; DNA: TGTGCCAGCAGTGGAAGCCTCCTGAGCTCCTATAATTCACCCCTCCACTTT
J: TRBJ1-5; V: TRBV6-4; size: -; D: -; CDR3: CASSPEVGLGPQHF; DNA: TGTGCCAGCAGCCCTGAGGTGGGACTAGGGCCCCAGCATTTT
J: TRBJ1-5; V: TRBV24-1; size: -; D: TRBD1; CDR3: CATSRQGVYQPQHF; DNA: TGTGCCACCAGTCGACAGGGGGTCTATCAGCCCCAGCATTTT
J: TRBJ1-4; V: TRBV5-1; size: -; D: -; CDR3: CASSSQGINEKLFF; DNA: TGCGCCAGCAGCTCCCAGGGCATAAATGAAAAACTGTTTTTT
J: TRBJ1-5; V: TRBV2; size: -; D: TRBD1; CDR3: CASNTGTGSNQPQHF; DNA: TGTGCCAGCAACACCGGGACAGGGAGCAATCAGCCCCAGCATTTT
J: TRBJ1-4; V: TRBV28; size: -; D: -; CDR3: CASSLLRGLAEKLFF; DNA: TGTGCCAGCAGTTTACTCAGGGGTTTAGCTGAAAAACTGTTTTTT
J: TRBJ1-5; V: TRBV10-3; size: -; D: TRBD1; CDR3: CAISEGTGNQPQHF; DNA: TGTGCCATCAGTGAAGGGACAGGTAATCAGCCCCAGCATTTT
J: TRBJ2-2; V: TRBV5-8; size: -; D: -; CDR3: CANPQLRVHTGELFF; DNA: TGTGCCAACCCCCAATTGAGGGTACACACCGGGGAGCTGTTTTTT
J: TRBJ2-1; V: TRBV19; size: -; D: -; CDR3: CASSQVSYNEQFF; DNA: TGTGCCAGTAGCCAGGTCTCCTACAATGAGCAGTTCTTC
J: TRBJ1-2; V: TRBV13; size: -; D: -; CDR3: CASSLSTGDGYTF; DNA: TGTGCCAGCAGCTTGTCGACGGGGGATGGCTACACCTTC
J: TRBJ2-1; V: TRBV9; size: many; D: TRBD2; CDR3: CASSGSGGAYDEQFF; DNA: TGTGCCAGCAGCGGGAGCGGGGGGGCGTACGATGAGCAGTTCTTC
J: TRBJ2-1; V: TRBV6-5; size: -; D: -; CDR3: CASRGGGNEQFF; DNA: TGTGCCAGCAGGGGAGGGGGCAATGAGCAGTTCTTC
J: TRBJ2-3; V: TRBV10-3; size: once; D: TRBD1; CDR3: CAISEGTGIFYF; DNA: TGTGCCATCAGTGAGGGGACAGGGATCTTCTATTTT
J: TRBJ2-7; V: TRBV3-1/TRBV3-2; size: -; D: TRBD2; CDR3: CASSPTSGSSEQYF; DNA: TGTGCCAGCAGCCCGACTAGCGGGAGTTCCGAGCAGTACTTC
J: TRBJ2-3; V: TRBV6-5; size: -; D: -; CDR3: CASTYSGPDTQYF; DNA: TGTGCCAGCACCTATAGCGGACCAGATACGCAGTATTTT
J: TRBJ1-5; V: TRBV15; size: -; D: -; CDR3: CATSRERDQPQHF; DNA: TGTGCCACCAGCAGAGAACGGGATCAGCCCCAGCATTTT
J: TRBJ1-2; V: TRBV24-1; size: -; D: -; CDR3: CATSDGSQDSNYGYTF; DNA: TGTGCCACCAGTGATGGGTCTCAGGACAGTAACTATGGCTACACCTTC
J: TRBJ1-3; V: TRBV7-2; size: -; D: -; CDR3: CASSSGVAGNTIYF; DNA: TGTGCCAGCAGCTCGGGGGTTGCTGGAAACACCATATATTTT
J: TRBJ1-1; V: TRBV4-3; size: -; D: TRBD1; CDR3: CASSQDYRGTTEAFF; DNA: TGCGCCAGCAGCCAAGACTACAGGGGGACGACTGAAGCTTTCTTT